The sequence of this T cell receptor beta chain was determined in a study of cytomegalovirus exposure and HLA in healthy donors. Whole-study context: Within an early data release were approximately 85 million unique TCRs drawn from HLA-typed donors. Study observations and caveats: Cytomegalovirus-associated status was assigned to 164 TCR beta chains. In a later analysis, CMV-associated beta chains were mostly HLA-associated, it appeared.

The PCR made use of 60 Vbeta and 13 Jbeta primers. Assay used: immunoSEQ multiplex PCR; TCRdb lists only in-frame clones, some missing. The sample includes 190,000 or so clones, 80% of them seen just once. In regard to this clone: Its target is not known.

The sample taken for sequencing was PBMCs. This TCR derives from a boy aged 5-17 years in good health and CMV-seronegative.

The CDR3 DNA reads TGCGCCAGCAGCCAACCCGGGACAGGGCGGAACAATGAGCAGTTCTTC. Its translation: CASSQPGTGRNNEQFF. The rearrangement links TRBV4-1 to TRBJ2-1; 9 bases agree with TRBD1. The germline CDR1 and CDR2 sequences are MGHRA and YSYEKL. V dropped 2 bases and J dropped 5; count of bases not matched to a gene: 7. This CDR3 has 16 amino acids.